This TCR beta chain was sequenced during a study of shared clonotypes between healthy human individuals. Findings of the study overall: The authors sampled blood alone, and tissue repertoires likely differ. A handful of donors showed sharing of approximately 5% of naive CD4 clonotypes.

The donor population consisted of healthy HIV-negative adults with no recent acute infections or vaccinations. Germline V gene lookup returns CDR1 LNHDA and CDR2 SQIVND (reference sequence). CDR3 length equals 15 residues. Trimming removed 5 bases from V and 5 bases from J, with 18 bases in between. Points on this clone: The antigen remains unidentified.

Sequencing was performed with immunoSEQ multiplex PCR; in TCRdb, only in-frame clones are kept and a portion is missing. The sample contains more than 2,000,000 clones, 90% to 95% of which appear only once. The genes are TRBV19 and TRBJ1-1; D uncertain. The TCR originated in a man between 18 and 29 years old in good health. Sequencing was performed on naive CD4+ T cells sorted from blood. Stated subset: CD45RA+ positively selected. The CDR3 DNA sequence: TGTGCCAGTAGTCCCACTGGGATAGTGGCGACTGAAGCTTTCTTT. Protein product: CASSPTGIVATEAFF.